The clone carrying this T cell receptor (beta chain) was detected a few times. Its specificity is unknown. CD25-based Treg depletion was applied to purified naive CD4+ T cells. Per the germline V gene, CDR1 is MNHNY and CDR2 is SVGAGI (reference sequence). The CDR3 has 13 residues. The V end lost 4 bases, the J end lost 7 bases, and 13 bases lay between the germline ends. Constant-region reverse primers amplified full-length variable regions, followed by semi-nested Nested Universal Primer A PCR. TCRdb called the 5' RACE reads again in MiXCR, with one record for every CDR3 protein. The top ten clones hold about 2.8% of a sample with roughly 40,000 distinct CDR3 sequences, about 20% of them seen once. Regarding the study as a whole: The TCR gene usage of tumor memory CD4+ T cells clustered together with blood and lymph node memory CD4+ cells and with lymph node naive CD4+ cells. Greatest tumor Treg TCR overlap was with tumor naive CD4+ cells.

The chain couples TRBV6-6 to TRBJ2-5; TRBD1 might be the D (6 bases). The source is a female donor with breast cancer. The material sequenced was naive CD4+ T cells sorted from a lymph node. Subset described: naive CD4+ T cells, CD4+CD45RA+CD25-. In nucleotides, the CDR3 is TGTGCCAGCAGTTCGGCAGGGGTGGGGACCCAGTACTTC. Its protein product is CASSSAGVGTQYF.